The following is a T cell receptor beta chain sequence with its context. Its matching antigen is unknown. The data were obtained in a study of cytomegalovirus exposure and HLA in healthy donors. Germline CDR1 and CDR2: MNHNS and SASEGT. The length of the CDR3 is 14 residues. Trimming took 7 bases from V and 1 from J, leaving 11 bases between them. Overall study results and limits: It was reported in a later analysis that an Asian-associated ancestry cluster showed fewer N-insertions than the roughly 670-donor mean.

The PCR was carried out with 60 Vbeta primers and 13 Jbeta primers. This table comes from immunoSEQ multiplex PCR, and its TCRdb copy is limited to in-frame clones, with some not included. This table has over 95,000 clones, 76% appearing once. V is TRBV6-1 and J is TRBJ1-5; perhaps TRBD1 as D (5 bases). Sequenced input: PBMCs. This TCR derives from a woman in her thirties or forties in good health and CMV-seropositive. CDR3 region: CASIRQTSNQPQHF. Written as DNA, the CDR3 is TGTGCCAGCATCCGACAGACAAGCAATCAGCCCCAGCATTTT.